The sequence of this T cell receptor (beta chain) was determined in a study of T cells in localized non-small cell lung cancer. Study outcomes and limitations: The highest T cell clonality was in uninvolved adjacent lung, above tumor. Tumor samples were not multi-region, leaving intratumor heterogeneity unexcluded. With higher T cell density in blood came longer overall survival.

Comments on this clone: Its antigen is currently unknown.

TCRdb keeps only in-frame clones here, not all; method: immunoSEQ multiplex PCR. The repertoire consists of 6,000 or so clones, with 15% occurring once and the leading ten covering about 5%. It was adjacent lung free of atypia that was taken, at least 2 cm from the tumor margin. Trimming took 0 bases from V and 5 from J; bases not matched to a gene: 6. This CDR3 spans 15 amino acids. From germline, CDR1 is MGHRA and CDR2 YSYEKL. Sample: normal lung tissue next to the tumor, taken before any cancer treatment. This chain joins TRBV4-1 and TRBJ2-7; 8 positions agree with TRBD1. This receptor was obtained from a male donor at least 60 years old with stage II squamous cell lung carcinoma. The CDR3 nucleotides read TGCGCCAGCAGCCAAGACCCGATGACAGGGGACGAGCAGTACTTC. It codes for CASSQDPMTGDEQYF.